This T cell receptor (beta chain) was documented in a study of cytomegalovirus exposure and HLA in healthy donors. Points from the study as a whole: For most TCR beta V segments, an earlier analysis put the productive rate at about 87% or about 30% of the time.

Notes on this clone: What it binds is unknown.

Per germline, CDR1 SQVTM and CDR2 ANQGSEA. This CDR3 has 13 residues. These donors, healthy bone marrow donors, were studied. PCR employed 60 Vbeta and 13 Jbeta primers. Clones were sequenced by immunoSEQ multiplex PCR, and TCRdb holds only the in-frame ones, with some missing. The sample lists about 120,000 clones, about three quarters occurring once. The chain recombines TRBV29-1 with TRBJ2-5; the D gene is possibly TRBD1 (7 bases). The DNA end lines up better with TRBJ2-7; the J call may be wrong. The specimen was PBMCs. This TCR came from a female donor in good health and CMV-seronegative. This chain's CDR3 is CSVQGGYSYEQYF. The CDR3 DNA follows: TGCAGCGTGCAGGGGGGATACTCCTACGAGCAGTACTTC.